This T cell receptor (beta chain) was recorded in a study of cytomegalovirus exposure and HLA in healthy donors. Generated by immunoSEQ multiplex PCR, the TCRdb table keeps only in-frame clones and is missing some. The sample holds fewer than 250,000 clones; roughly 88% are singletons and the top ten take around 15%. This sequence originates from a woman aged 25 to 39 in good health and CMV-seropositive. Sequencing was performed on PBMCs.

The CDR3 region has the DNA TGCGCCAGCAGCTGGTCCAGGGGGGACACTGAAGCTTTCTTT. It specifies CASSWSRGDTEAFF. The chain recombines TRBV5-1 with TRBJ1-1; 7 bases line up with TRBD1. This CDR3 contains 14 residues. From germline, CDR1 is SGHRS and CDR2 YFSETQ. The V and J ends lost 3 bases and 3 bases, in that order; junction bases with no gene match: 5. Supplemented by reference TRBV5-1 and TRBJ1-1, the full variable domain reads KAGVTQTPRYLIKTRGQQVTLSCSPISGHRSVSWYQQTPGQGLQFLFEYFSETQRNKGNFPGRFSGRQFSNSRSEMNVSTLELGDSALYLCASSWSRGDTEAFFGQGTRLTVV.